This TCR beta chain was retrieved from a study of cytomegalovirus exposure and HLA in healthy donors. PCR was performed using 60 Vbeta and 13 Jbeta primers. The data were produced by immunoSEQ multiplex PCR, yet TCRdb's version contains in-frame clones alone and is incomplete. The repertoire includes some 180,000 clones, around 90% of them detected once, and around 0.98% sits in the top ten. The sequenced material came from PBMCs. The receptor was derived from a boy under 10 years old in good health and CMV-seronegative.

The CDR3 spells CASSESMAYEQYF. The DNA for the CDR3 is TGTGCCAGCAGTGAGAGCATGGCCTACGAGCAGTACTTC. The V gene is TRBV2, the J gene TRBJ2-7, with D unclear. The germline V gene has CDR1 SNHLY and CDR2 FYNNEI. Trimming left V 3 bases short and J 2 bases short, with 8 bases between. The CDR3 loop spans 13 amino acids. The full variable domain, its missing parts supplied by reference TRBV2 and TRBJ2-7, is EPEVTQTPSHQVTQMGQEVILRCVPISNHLYFYWYRQILGQKVEFLVSFYNNEISEKSEIFDDQFSVERPDGSNFTLKIRSTKLEDSAMYFCASSESMAYEQYFGPGTRLTVT.